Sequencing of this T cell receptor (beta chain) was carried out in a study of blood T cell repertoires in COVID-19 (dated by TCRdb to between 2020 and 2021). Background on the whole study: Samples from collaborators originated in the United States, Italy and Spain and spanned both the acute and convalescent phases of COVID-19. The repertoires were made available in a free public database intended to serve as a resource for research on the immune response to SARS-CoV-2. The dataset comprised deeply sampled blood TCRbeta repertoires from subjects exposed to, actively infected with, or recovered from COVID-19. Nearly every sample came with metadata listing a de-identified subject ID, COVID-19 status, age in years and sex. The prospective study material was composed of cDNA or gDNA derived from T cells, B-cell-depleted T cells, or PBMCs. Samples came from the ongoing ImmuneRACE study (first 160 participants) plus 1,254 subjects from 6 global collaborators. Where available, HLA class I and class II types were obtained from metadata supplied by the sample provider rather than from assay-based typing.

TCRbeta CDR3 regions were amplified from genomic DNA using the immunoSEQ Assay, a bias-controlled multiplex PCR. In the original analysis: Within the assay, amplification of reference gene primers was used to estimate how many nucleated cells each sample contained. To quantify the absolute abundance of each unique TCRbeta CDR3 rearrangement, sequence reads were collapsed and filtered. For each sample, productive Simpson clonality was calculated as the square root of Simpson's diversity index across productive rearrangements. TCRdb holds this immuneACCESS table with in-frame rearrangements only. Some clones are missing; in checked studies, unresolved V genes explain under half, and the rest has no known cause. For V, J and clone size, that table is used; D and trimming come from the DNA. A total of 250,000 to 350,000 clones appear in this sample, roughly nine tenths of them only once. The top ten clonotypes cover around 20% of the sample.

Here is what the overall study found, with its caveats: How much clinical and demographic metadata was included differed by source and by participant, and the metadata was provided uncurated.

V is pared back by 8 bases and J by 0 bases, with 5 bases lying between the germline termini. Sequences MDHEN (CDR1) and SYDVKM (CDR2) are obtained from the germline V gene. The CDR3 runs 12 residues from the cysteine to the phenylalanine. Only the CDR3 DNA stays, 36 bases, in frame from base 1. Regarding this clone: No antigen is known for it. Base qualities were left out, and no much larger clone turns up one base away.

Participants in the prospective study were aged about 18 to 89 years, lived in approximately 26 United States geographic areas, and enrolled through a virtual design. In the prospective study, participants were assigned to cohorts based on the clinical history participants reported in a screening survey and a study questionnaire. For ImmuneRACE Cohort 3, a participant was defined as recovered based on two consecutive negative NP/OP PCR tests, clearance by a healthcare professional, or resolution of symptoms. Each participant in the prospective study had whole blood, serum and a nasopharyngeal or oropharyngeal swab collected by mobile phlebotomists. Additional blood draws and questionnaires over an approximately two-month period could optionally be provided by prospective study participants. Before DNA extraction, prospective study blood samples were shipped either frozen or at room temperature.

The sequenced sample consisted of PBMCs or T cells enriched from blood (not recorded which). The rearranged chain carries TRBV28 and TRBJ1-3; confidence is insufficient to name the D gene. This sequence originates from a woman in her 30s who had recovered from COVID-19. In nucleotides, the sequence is TGTGCCAGCGGGCGCTCTGGAAACACCATATATTTT. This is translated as CASGRSGNTIYF.